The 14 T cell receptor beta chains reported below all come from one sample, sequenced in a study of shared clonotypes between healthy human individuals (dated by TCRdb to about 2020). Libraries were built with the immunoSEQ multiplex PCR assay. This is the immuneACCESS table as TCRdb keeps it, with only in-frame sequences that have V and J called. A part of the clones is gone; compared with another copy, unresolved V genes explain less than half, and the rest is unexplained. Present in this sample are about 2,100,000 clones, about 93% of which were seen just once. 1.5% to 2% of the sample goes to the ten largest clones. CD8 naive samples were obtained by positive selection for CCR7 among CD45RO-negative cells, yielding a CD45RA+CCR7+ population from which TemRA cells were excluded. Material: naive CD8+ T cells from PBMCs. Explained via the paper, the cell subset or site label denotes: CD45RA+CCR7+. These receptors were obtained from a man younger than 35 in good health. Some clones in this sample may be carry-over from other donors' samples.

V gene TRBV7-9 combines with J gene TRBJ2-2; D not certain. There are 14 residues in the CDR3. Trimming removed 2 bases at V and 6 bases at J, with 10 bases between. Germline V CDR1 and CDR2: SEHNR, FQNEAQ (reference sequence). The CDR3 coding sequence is TGTGCCAGCAGCTTAATTACGAGCCCCGGGGAGCTGTTTTTT. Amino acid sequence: CASSLITSPGELFF. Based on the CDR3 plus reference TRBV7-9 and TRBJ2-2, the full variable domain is DTGVSQNPRHKITKRGQNVTFRCDPISEHNRLYWYRQTLGQGPEFLTYFQNEAQLEKSRLLSDRFSAERPKGSFSTLEIQRTEQGDSAMYLCASSLITSPGELFFGEGSRLTVL.

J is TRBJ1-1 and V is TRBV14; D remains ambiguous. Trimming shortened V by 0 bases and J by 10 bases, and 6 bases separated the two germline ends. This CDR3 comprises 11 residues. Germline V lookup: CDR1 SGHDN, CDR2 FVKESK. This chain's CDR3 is CASSQDLGAFF. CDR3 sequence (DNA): TGTGCCAGCAGCCAAGATTTAGGAGCTTTCTTT.

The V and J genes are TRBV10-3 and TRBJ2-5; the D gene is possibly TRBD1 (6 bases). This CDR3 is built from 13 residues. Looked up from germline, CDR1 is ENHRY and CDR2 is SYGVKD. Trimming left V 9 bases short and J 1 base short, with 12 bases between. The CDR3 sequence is CAIQTGPQETQYF. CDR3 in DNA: TGTGCCATTCAGACAGGACCCCAAGAGACCCAGTACTTC.

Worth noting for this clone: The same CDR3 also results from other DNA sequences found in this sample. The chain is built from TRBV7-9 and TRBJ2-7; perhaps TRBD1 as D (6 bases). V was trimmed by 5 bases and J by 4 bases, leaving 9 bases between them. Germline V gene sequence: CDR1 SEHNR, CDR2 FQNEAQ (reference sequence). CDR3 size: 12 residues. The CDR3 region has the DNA TGTGCCAGCAGCCCTGGACAGTACGAGCAGTACTTC. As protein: CASSPGQYEQYF.

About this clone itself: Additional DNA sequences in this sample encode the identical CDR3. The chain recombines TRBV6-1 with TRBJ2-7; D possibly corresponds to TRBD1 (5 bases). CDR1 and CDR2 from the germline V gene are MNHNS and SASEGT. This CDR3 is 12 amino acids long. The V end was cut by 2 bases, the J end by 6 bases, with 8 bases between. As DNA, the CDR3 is TGTGCCAGCAGTGAATTGGGGCGCGAGCAGTACTTC. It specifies CASSELGREQYF.

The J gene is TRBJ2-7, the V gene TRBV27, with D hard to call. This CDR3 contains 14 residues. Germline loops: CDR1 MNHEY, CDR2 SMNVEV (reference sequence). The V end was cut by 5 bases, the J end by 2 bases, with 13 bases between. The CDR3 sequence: CASSPNSLPYEQYF. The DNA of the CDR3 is TGTGCCAGCAGTCCCAACAGCCTCCCCTACGAGCAGTACTTC.

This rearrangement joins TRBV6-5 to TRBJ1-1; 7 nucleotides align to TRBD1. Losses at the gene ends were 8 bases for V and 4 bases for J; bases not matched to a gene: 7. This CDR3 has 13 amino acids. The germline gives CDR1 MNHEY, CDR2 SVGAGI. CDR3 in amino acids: CASFLGGITEAFF. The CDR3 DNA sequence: TGTGCCAGCTTTTTAGGGGGCATCACTGAAGCTTTCTTT.

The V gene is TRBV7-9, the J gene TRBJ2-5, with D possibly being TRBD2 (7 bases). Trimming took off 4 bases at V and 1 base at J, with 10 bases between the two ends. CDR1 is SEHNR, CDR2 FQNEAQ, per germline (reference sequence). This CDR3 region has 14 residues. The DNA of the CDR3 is TGTGCCAGCAGCTCGGGGGGCACCCAAGAGACCCAGTACTTC. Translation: CASSSGGTQETQYF.

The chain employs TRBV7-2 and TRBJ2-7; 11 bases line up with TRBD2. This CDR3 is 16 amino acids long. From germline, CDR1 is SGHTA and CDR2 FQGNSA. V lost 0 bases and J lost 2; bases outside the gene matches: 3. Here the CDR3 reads CASSLAASGGTYEQYF. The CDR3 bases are TGTGCCAGCAGCTTAGCGGCTAGCGGGGGGACCTACGAGCAGTACTTC.

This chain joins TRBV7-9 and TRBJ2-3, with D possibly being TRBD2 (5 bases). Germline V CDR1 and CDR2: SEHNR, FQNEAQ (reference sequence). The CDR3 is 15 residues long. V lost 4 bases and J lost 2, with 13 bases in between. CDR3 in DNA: TGTGCCAGCAGCTCCACGGACGGGGTCACAGATACGCAGTATTTT. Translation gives CASSSTDGVTDTQYF.

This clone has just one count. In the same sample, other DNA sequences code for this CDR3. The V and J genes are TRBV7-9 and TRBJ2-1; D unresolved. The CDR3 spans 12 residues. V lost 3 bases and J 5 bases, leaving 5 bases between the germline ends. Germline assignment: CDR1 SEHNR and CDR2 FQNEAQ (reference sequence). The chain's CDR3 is CASSLADNEQFF. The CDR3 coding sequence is TGTGCCAGCAGCTTGGCGGACAATGAGCAGTTCTTC. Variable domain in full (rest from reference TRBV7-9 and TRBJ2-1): DTGVSQNPRHKITKRGQNVTFRCDPISEHNRLYWYRQTLGQGPEFLTYFQNEAQLEKSRLLSDRFSAERPKGSFSTLEIQRTEQGDSAMYLCASSLADNEQFFGPGTRLTVL.

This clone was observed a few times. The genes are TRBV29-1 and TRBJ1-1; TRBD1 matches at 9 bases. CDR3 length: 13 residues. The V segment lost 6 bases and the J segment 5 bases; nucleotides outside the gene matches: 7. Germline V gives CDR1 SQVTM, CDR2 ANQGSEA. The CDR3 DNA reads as TGCAGCGTCAACAGGGGGCCTTGGACTGAAGCTTTCTTT. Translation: CSVNRGPWTEAFF.

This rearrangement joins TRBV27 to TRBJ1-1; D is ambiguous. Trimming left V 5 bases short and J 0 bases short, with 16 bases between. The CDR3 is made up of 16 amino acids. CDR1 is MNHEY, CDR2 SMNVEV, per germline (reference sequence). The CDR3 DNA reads TGTGCCAGCAGTGCCCGGGAGGGAAGGTTGAACACTGAAGCTTTCTTT. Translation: CASSAREGRLNTEAFF.

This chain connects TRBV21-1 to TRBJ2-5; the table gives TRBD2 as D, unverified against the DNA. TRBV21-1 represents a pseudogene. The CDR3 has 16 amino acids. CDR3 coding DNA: TGTGCCAGCAGCAAAGGGGGGACTAGCGGGACAAGGACCCAGTACTTC. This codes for CASSKGGTSGTRTQYF.